This TCR beta chain stems from a study of T cell repertoires in cytomegalovirus infection (dated by TCRdb to the late 2010s). With regard to the full study: Because public TCR beta signatures pointed to carriage of CMV infection together with the matching HLA type, the HLA type of each donor mattered for the analysis.

Taken from the germline V gene (reference sequence), the CDR1 and CDR2 loops are DFQATT and SNEGSKA. The CDR3 measures 14 amino acids from cysteine to phenylalanine. Only CDR3 DNA is held: 42 bases, read in frame from base 1. V gives up 3 bases and J gives up 5 bases, and the segment between their germline ends measures 16 bases. This clonotype turned up a few times. What antigen it recognizes has not been identified. Base-call qualities are not available, and no considerably larger clone is one nucleotide away. The study at large found these results: The ex vivo response was dominated by HLA-C-restricted CMV-specific TCR beta clonotypes, and the single most frequent clonotype in two of eight donors was supplied by these HLA-C-restricted clonotypes. In both this cohort and an independent roughly 400-donor cohort, the cumulative frequency of public TCR beta family members distinguished carriers of CMV infection plus the relevant HLA type.

TCRdb records Illumina HiSeq 1500 as the sequencer. The public reads were run again by TCRdb, first through fastp at Q25 and then through MiXCR, and only productive beta chains were kept. Identical CDR3 protein sequences are pooled into one entry, listed with their most common genes and DNA. Recorded for this sample are hundreds of thousands of distinct CDR3 sequences; less than 25% of them occurred a single time. The ten biggest clones cover roughly 8% of the sample. Material: CD8+ T cells from PBMCs. This TCR was recovered from a human donor in good health (CMV status not recorded). Some clones in this sample may be carry-over from other donors' samples. The chain was built from TRBV20-1 and TRBJ1-2; the D gene is not confidently resolved. This receptor carries the CDR3 CSASKKSPSYGYTF. The nucleotides are TGCAGTGCTAGTAAGAAAAGTCCCTCGTATGGCTACACCTTC.